Each of the 9 T cell receptor beta chains below was sequenced from the same sample in a study of CD4+ T cells in melanoma. Assay used: immunoSEQ multiplex PCR; TCRdb lists only in-frame clones, some missing. Of about 20,000 clones in the sample, roughly 80% were seen once. Input material: cells from a culture (not recorded whether cultured in vitro). These receptors were taken from a human donor with melanoma.

Remarks on this clone: An end of the junction does not agree with germline; a read error may underlie this. The chain links TRBV7-7 to TRBJ2-3, with 9 nucleotides matching TRBD2. The CDR3 has 15 amino acids. Germline lookup yields CDR1 SSHAT and CDR2 FNYEAQ (reference sequence). CDR3 sequence (DNA): TGTGCTAGCAGCGTTCTAGCGGGGCGCACAGATACGCAGTATTTT. It is translated as CASSVLAGRTDTQYF.

This clone has a single count. One junction end does not reproduce the germline sequence, and a read error may be involved. This specimen includes other DNA sequences encoding the same CDR3. The rearrangement links TRBV19 to TRBJ2-7, with 7 bases that match TRBD2. CDR1 is LNHDA and CDR2 is SQIVND in the germline V gene (reference sequence). This CDR3 is 14 amino acids long. This CDR3 reads CASSTIAGSYEQYF. CDR3 nucleotides: TGTGCTAGTAGTACCATAGCGGGCTCCTACGAGCAGTACTTC.

The table lists this clone with a few counts. This chain joins TRBV5-8 and TRBJ2-3, with D possibly being TRBD1 or TRBD2 (6 bases each). The CDR3 extends over 13 amino acids. The V gene's germline CDR1 is SGHTS and CDR2 YDEGEE. V lost 8 bases and J 5 bases, leaving 15 bases between the germline ends. The CDR3 sequence: CARSRGGQDTQYF. CDR3 nucleotide sequence: TGTGCCAGGTCCAGGGGAGGACAAGATACGCAGTATTTT. Full variable domain (missing parts from reference TRBV5-8 and TRBJ2-3): EAGVTQSPTHLIKTRGQQATLRCSPISGHTSVYWYQQALGLGLQFLLWYDEGEERNRGNFPPRFSGRQFPNYSSELNVNALELEDSALYLCARSRGGQDTQYFGPGTRLTVL.

This clone was counted only a few times. This chain links TRBV30 with TRBJ2-7; TRBD1 is a possible D gene (6 bases). CDR3 length: 14 amino acids. V lost 2 bases and J lost 4, with 15 bases in between. Germline CDR1 GTSNPN, CDR2 SVGIG (reference sequence). CDR3 bases: TGTGCCTGGAGTCGGCTGGGGGCCCGGTACGAGCAGTACTTC. Amino acid sequence: CAWSRLGARYEQYF.

This clone was picked up a small number of times. This sequence joins TRBV2 and TRBJ1-1; 9 bases fit TRBD1. V shed 4 bases and J 6 bases; nucleotides not matched to a gene: 6. The CDR3 is 14 amino acids. CDR1 and CDR2 from the germline V gene are SNHLY and FYNNEI. The CDR3 is CASSALGQGPEAFF. The CDR3 region has the DNA TGTGCCAGCAGTGCTCTGGGACAGGGCCCTGAAGCTTTCTTT.

This sequence joins TRBV7-9 and TRBJ2-2, with TRBD2 matching over 9 bases. V shed 0 bases and J 7 bases; nucleotides not matched to a gene: 6. CDR3 length equals 16 residues. Germline V lookup: CDR1 SEHNR, CDR2 FQNEAQ (reference sequence). The DNA of the CDR3 is TGTGCCAGCAGCTTAGCCGTGGGACTAGCCGGCGGGGAGCTGTTTTTT. It yields the protein CASSLAVGLAGGELFF.

This chain joins TRBV19 and TRBJ1-5; TRBD1 is a possible D gene (6 bases). Trimming took 2 bases from V and 11 from J, leaving 13 bases between them. The CDR3 has 13 residues. CDR1 and CDR2 (germline): LNHDA, SQIVND (reference sequence). CDR3 in amino acids: CASSIIGGLSQHF. The CDR3 coding sequence is TGTGCCAGTAGTATAATTGGGGGGCTTTCCCAGCATTTT.

This rearrangement joins TRBV15 to TRBJ2-5; D may be TRBD2 (6 bases). V was shortened by 4 bases and J by 0 bases, with 9 bases between the two germline ends. Germline lookup yields CDR1 LNHNV and CDR2 YYDKDF (reference sequence). The CDR3 has 14 amino acids. CDR3 loop: CATSIGGNQETQYF. CDR3 coding DNA: TGTGCCACCAGCATAGGAGGGAACCAAGAGACCCAGTACTTC.

This clone was counted once. The J gene is TRBJ2-2, the V gene TRBV4-1, with 13 bases aligning to TRBD2. The CDR3 spans 17 residues. Germline CDR1 reads MGHRA; CDR2 reads YSYEKL. The V and J ends lost 4 bases and 8 bases, in that order; junction bases with no gene match: 10. The CDR3 here is CASSPRRLAGGVGELFF. The CDR3 DNA sequence: TGCGCCAGCAGCCCCCGTCGACTAGCGGGGGGCGTGGGGGAGCTGTTTTTT.